This TCR beta chain is drawn from a study of T cell repertoires in aging, cancer and after chemotherapy (dated by TCRdb to the late 2010s). Regarding the research as a whole: Donors were distributed across six age groups ranging from 30 or younger to 70 or older, with at least three individuals included per group. In the solid tumor group, the paired samples taken before and after chemotherapy came from brain tumor (glioblastoma) patients given temozolomide-based therapy. A cohort of 220 or so cancer patients (94 with hematological and approximately 120 with solid cancers) was assembled, and fewer than 100 healthy donors were included as a reference group. Peripheral blood TCR beta repertoires from healthy donors and cancer patients were profiled to examine immunoaging and T cell reconstitution after chemotherapy. In total, the full dataset held 7.5 million to 9.5 million TCR reads. What the study reported, not specific to this receptor: It was noted by the authors that conclusions about immunological memory after chemotherapy cannot be drawn from the repertoire data. Median generation probability increased over the chemotherapy interval in both cancer cohorts, suggesting repertoire reconstitution through rebound thymic output. Significantly lower blood TCR diversity and higher clonality were observed in untreated patients with hematological or solid cancers than in age-matched healthy donors. In healthy donors, the drop in TCR diversity with age came mainly from a loss of richness, whereas in cancer patients a loss of evenness also played a part.

V is pared back by 4 bases and J by 3 bases, with 10 bases lying between the germline termini. The CDR3 sequence holds 13 residues, the cysteine and phenylalanine included. Only CDR3 DNA is held: 39 bases, read in frame from base 1. CDR1 SGHRS and CDR2 YFSETQ are derived from the germline V gene. Using a mixed TRB-A/B primer pool, multiplex touch-down PCR amplified rearranged TRB sequences covering the V, D and J segments. Illumina adapters and sample indices were attached to the amplicons through two consecutive PCR reactions run with Phusion HS II polymerase. After gel purification with the NucleoSpin Gel and PCR Clean-up kit, the amplicons were checked using Qubit and an Agilent 2100 Bioanalyzer. Sequencing of the libraries was done on an Illumina MiSeq with paired-end, single-indexed 600-cycle runs. In the authors' own workflow: TRB sequences were processed with MiXCR versions 2.12 and 3.0.5. Each unique CDR3 nucleotide sequence counted as one clone, and only productive sequences with at least two reads were retained. The repertoire metrics were Shannon diversity, evenness, clonality (calculated as one minus evenness), and diversity profiles parameterized by alpha from 0 to 5. The IGoR algorithm was used to calculate generation probabilities of clones in the paired pre- and post-chemotherapy samples. TCRdb reran the public reads through fastp at Q25 and MiXCR, keeping productive beta chains. Identical CDR3 proteins give one entry, which carries the most common genes and DNA. TCRdb, rather than the study authors, made the V and J calls. The sample includes a few thousand distinct CDR3 sequences, with roughly a quarter observed a single time. Of the sample, roughly 40% is held by the ten largest clones.

This clonotype was found a few times. Its antigen target is currently unknown. No much larger clone exists at a distance of one base, and base qualities are not known. Genomic DNA extracted from peripheral blood, rather than sorted cells or RNA, was used as the source for amplification of TCR beta rearrangements. Here the chain combines TRBV5-1 and TRBJ1-1; the D gene is perhaps TRBD1, from 5 matching bases. The source material was blood. The source of this sequence is a human donor with a solid tumor. This receptor has the CDR3 CASSAGFDTEAFF. Read as DNA, the sequence is TGCGCCAGCAGCGCAGGGTTTGACACTGAAGCTTTCTTT.